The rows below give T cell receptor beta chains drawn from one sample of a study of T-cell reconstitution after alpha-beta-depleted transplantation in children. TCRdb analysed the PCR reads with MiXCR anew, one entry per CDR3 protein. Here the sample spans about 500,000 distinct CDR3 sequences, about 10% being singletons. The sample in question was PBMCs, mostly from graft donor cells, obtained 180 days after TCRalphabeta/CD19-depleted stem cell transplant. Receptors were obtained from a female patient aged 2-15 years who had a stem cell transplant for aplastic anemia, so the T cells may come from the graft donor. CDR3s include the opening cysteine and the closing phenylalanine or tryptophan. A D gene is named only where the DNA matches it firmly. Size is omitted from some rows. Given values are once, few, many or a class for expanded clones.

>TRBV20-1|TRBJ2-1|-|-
TGCAGTGCTAGAGGCTACAGCTACAATGAGCAGTTCTTC
CSARGYSYNEQFF
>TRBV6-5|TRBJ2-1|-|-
TGTGCCAGCAGTTACTCGGAGGGGAACTACAATGAGCAGTTCTTC
CASSYSEGNYNEQFF
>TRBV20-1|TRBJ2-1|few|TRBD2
TGCAGTGCCCCCCTGACTAGCGGGAACTACAATGAGCAGTTCTTC
CSAPLTSGNYNEQFF
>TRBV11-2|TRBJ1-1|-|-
TGTGCCAGCAGCTTAGATGAGCGGCAGATAAACACTGAAGCTTTCTTT
CASSLDERQINTEAFF
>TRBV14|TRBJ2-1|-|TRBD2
TGTGCCAGCAGCCAAGCCAAAAACTCCATCCGACTAGCGGAGGAAGGTAGCTCCTACAATGAGCAGTTCTTC
CASSQAKNSIRLAEEGSSYNEQFF
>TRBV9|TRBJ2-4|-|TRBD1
TGTGCCAGCAGCGTCGGACAGGGTTCCAAAAACATTCAGTACTTC
CASSVGQGSKNIQYF
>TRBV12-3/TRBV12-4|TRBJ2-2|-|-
TGTGCCACAGTTTGGACCTTTATGGGGATCGGGGAGCTGTTTTTT
CATVWTFMGIGELFF
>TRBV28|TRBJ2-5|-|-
TGTGCCAGCAAATCGCAAGAGACCCAGTACTTC
CASKSQETQYF
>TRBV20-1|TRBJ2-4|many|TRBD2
TGCAGTGCTTTGACTAGCGGGGTGGGAAGGACTCAGTACTTC
CSALTSGVGRTQYF
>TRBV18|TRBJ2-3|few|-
TGTGCCAGCTCACCACTCATCGGATCTAGCACAGATACGCAGTATTTT
CASSPLIGSSTDTQYF
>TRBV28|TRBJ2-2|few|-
TGTGCCAGCAGCCGAATCGCCGCCCCCGGGGAGCTGTTTTTT
CASSRIAAPGELFF
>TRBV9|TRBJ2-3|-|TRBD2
TGTGCCAGCAGCGTAGGTCCCCTCTGGACTAGTGTAAGACATGATACGCAGTATTTT
CASSVGPLWTSVRHDTQYF
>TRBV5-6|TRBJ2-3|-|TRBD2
TGTGCCAGCAGCTTGGATCGACTAGCGGACCTCACAGATACGCAGTATTTT
CASSLDRLADLTDTQYF
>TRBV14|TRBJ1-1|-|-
TGTGCCAGCAGCCAAGATCCCCCGCCCCGGAGTGTCACTGAAGCTTTCTTT
CASSQDPPPRSVTEAFF
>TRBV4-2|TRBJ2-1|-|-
TGTGCCAGCAGCCACCCACCACAAGTAAAGTCCTACAATGAGCAGTTCTTC
CASSHPPQVKSYNEQFF
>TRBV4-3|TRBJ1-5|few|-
TGCGCCAGCAGCTTTCGCCCGTATCAGCCCCAGCATTTT
CASSFRPYQPQHF
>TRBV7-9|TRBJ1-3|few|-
TGTGCCAGCAGCTTAGCCGTTGGCGGCCTCTCTGGAAACACCATATATTTT
CASSLAVGGLSGNTIYF
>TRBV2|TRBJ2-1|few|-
TGTGCCAGCAGTGTCTGGATGCGGTGGTCCTACAATGAGCAGTTCTTC
CASSVWMRWSYNEQFF
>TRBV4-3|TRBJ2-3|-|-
TGCGCCAGCAGCCAGATTTCCACAGATACGCAGTATTTT
CASSQISTDTQYF
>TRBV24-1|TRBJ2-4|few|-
TGTGCCACCAAGGAAGATTTAGCCAAAAACATTCAGTACTTC
CATKEDLAKNIQYF
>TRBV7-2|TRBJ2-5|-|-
TGTGCCAGCAGCACCCGACGTGGGTGGGAAGAGACCCAGTACTTC
CASSTRRGWEETQYF
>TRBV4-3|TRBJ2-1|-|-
TGCGCCAGCAGCCAAGTGGTCGGGAAGCCCCACTGGGAGCAGTTCTTC
CASSQVVGKPHWEQFF
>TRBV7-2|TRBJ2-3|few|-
TGTGCCAGCAGCCGAGCCAGTTTTAAAGGCACAGATACGCAGTATTTT
CASSRASFKGTDTQYF
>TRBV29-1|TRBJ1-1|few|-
TGCAGCGGGATGAGGGGCCCGAACACTGAAGCTTTCTTT
CSGMRGPNTEAFF
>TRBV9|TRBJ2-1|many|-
TGTGCCAGCAGCGTAGCGGCCAGGAGCTCCTACAATGAGCAGTTCTTC
CASSVAARSSYNEQFF
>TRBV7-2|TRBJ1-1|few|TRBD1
TGTGCCAGCAGCGCCAGGGGACAGGGGGGCACTGAAGCTTTCTTT
CASSARGQGGTEAFF
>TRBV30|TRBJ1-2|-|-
TGTGCCTGGAGAGGCCAGGTCTATGGCTACACCTTC
CAWRGQVYGYTF
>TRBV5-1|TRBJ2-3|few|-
TGCGCCAGCAGCGCCTACACAGATACGCAGTATTTT
CASSAYTDTQYF
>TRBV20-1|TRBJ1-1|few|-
TGCAGTGCTAGAGATCCGGGCAGGCCGTACACTGAAGCTTTCTTT
CSARDPGRPYTEAFF
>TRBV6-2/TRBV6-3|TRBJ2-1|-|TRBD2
TGTGCCAGCAGTTACCCCGCTAGGGAGGGTAACAATGAGCAGTTCTTC
CASSYPAREGNNEQFF
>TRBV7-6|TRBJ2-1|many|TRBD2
TGTGCCAGCAGCTTAAGGGGCCGGGGACTAGCGATTTCCTACAATGAGCAGTTCTTC
CASSLRGRGLAISYNEQFF
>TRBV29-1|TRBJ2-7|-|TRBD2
TGCAGCGTTGAGTTCCTAGCGGGAGCCTCCTACGAGCAGTACTTC
CSVEFLAGASYEQYF
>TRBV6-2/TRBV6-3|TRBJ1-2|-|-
TGTGCCAGCAGTACTCCGAGGCGGGACACCCTCTACACCTTC
CASSTPRRDTLYTF
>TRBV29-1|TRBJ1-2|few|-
TGCAGCGTGGGCGGACTCTACTATGGCTACACCTTC
CSVGGLYYGYTF
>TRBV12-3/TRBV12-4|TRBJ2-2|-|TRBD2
TGTGCCAGCAGTCCGCGGGGGGAAAGGGCCAACACCGGGGAGCTGTTTTTT
CASSPRGERANTGELFF
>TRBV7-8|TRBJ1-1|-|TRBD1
TGTGCCAGCAGTAACAGGGGATCATTGTACACTGAAGCTTTCTTT
CASSNRGSLYTEAFF
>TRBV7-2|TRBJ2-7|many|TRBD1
TGTGCCAGCAGCTTAGAAGGGACAGGAAGCTACGAGCAGTACTTC
CASSLEGTGSYEQYF
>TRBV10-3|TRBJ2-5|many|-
TGTGCCATCAGCTGGGGGCAGTTAGAGACCCAGTACTTC
CAISWGQLETQYF
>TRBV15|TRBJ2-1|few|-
TGTGCCACCAGCCCTCGACAGGGAGGGACCACGGGCTTC
CATSPRQGGTTGF
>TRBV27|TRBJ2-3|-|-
TGTGCCAGCAGCGAACAGGGATCCCCCACAGATACGCAGTATTTT
CASSEQGSPTDTQYF
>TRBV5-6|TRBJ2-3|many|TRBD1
TGTGCCAGCAGCCATGCGACAGGGACAGATACGCAGTATTTT
CASSHATGTDTQYF
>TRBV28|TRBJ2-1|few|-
TGTGCCAGCAGTTTAGGCGCAGTCGCCCGCAATGAGCAGTTCTTC
CASSLGAVARNEQFF
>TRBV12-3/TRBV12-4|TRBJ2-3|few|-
TGTGCCAGCAGTCCCCAGGGTGGGGGCCACACAGATACGCAGTATTTT
CASSPQGGGHTDTQYF
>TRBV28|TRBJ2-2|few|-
TGTGCCAGCAGGGTGTGGACCGGGGAGCTGTTTTTT
CASRVWTGELFF
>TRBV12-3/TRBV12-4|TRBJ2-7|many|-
TGTGCCAGCAGTTCCCATGGTGCCTACGAGCAGTACTTC
CASSSHGAYEQYF
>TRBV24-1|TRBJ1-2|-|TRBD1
TGTGCCACCCTGGCGGGGACAGGGCTGAATGGCTACACCTTC
CATLAGTGLNGYTF